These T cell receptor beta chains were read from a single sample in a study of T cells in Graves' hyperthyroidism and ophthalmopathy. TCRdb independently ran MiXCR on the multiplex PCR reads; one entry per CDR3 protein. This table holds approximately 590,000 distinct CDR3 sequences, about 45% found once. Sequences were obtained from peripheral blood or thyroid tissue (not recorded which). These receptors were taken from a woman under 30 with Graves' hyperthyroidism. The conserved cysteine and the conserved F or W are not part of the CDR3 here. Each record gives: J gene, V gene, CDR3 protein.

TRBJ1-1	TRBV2	ASRGAGAF
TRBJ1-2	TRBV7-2	ASSLGDREYDYGYT
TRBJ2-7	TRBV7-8	ASSLPANYEQY
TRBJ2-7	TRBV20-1	SALDIPYEQY
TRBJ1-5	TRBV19	ASSLTGGASQPQH
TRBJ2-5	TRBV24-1	ATSDLRGAGETQY
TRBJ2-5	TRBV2	ASSLLEGPETQY
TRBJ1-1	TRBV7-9	ATRRGNTEAF
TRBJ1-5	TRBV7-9	ASSLEQANPQH
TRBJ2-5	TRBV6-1	ASREPAGLTYETQY
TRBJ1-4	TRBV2	ASIWGAANEKLF
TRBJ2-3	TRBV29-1	SVEERQETTDTQY
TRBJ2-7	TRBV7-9	ASSQVAPPYEQY
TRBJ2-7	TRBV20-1	SARGGTPYEQY
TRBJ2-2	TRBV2	ASSVRQATGELF
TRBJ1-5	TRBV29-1	SLEGVGNQPQH
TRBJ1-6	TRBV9	ASSVKVDSPLH
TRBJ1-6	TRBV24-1	ATSDIWDNSPLH
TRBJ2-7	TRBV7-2	ASTSQVQSYEQY
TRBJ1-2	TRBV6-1	ASSEALLGYYYGYT
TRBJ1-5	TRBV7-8	ASSLGQEDQPQH
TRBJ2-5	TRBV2	ASSLGTRKTQY
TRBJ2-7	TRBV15	ATSRDRGGAYEQY
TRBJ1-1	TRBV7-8	ASSLGAEGLEAF
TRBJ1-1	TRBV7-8	ASSLLTRTEAF
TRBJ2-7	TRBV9	ASSDYRDNDEQY
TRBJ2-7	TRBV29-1	SVGGTGAYEQY
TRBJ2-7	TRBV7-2	ASSPPGQGIIYEQY